What follows describes a single T cell receptor beta chain. Sequenced by immunoSEQ multiplex PCR; TCRdb stores in-frame clones only, minus some. The table lists tens of thousands of clones, less than 90% of them singletons, with 1% to 1.5% in the top ten. The data originate from a study of PD-1 blockade in classical Hodgkin lymphoma. Germline V lookup: CDR1 SEHNR, CDR2 FQNEAQ (reference sequence). This CDR3 is built from 15 residues. V dropped 5 bases and J dropped 4; count of bases not matched to a gene: 7. Sample time point: newly diagnosed, previously untreated cHL patient sample. Negative selection with magnetic separation was used to purify CD4+ T cells from thawed PBMCs.

The chain combines TRBV7-9 with TRBJ2-3; 9 nucleotides match TRBD2. Sequenced: CD4+ T cells from blood. This TCR came from a human donor with classical Hodgkin lymphoma. This CDR3 reads CASSQGSGSSDTQYF. As DNA, the CDR3 is TGTGCCAGCAGCCAGGGTAGCGGGAGCTCAGATACGCAGTATTTT. The full variable domain, with the rest looked up from reference TRBV7-9 and TRBJ2-3, is DTGVSQNPRHKITKRGQNVTFRCDPISEHNRLYWYRQTLGQGPEFLTYFQNEAQLEKSRLLSDRFSAERPKGSFSTLEIQRTEQGDSAMYLCASSQGSGSSDTQYFGPGTRLTVL.